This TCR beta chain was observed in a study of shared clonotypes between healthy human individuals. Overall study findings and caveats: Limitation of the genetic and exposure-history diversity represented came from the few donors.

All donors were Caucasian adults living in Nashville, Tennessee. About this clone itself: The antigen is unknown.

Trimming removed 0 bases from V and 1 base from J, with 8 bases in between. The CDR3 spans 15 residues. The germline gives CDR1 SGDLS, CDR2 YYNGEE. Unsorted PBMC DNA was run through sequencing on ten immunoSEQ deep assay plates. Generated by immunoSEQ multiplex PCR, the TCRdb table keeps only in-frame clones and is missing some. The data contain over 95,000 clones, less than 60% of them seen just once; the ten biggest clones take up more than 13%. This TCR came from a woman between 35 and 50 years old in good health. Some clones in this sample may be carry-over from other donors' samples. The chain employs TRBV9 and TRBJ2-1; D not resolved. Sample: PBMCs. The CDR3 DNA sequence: TGTGCCAGCAGCGTAGTTGGGGATTCCTACAATGAGCAGTTCTTC. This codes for CASSVVGDSYNEQFF.